This entry lists 30 T cell receptor beta chains sequenced from one sample in a study of identical twins (TCRdb year 2016). The library was generated by 5' RACE. The run used an Illumina HiSeq 2000. Through fastp at Q25 and MiXCR, TCRdb rebuilt clones from the public reads, retaining in-frame beta chains. Identical CDR3 protein sequences are pooled into one entry, listed with their most common genes and DNA. In all, the sample holds some 260,000 distinct CDR3 sequences, and roughly an eighth of those were seen once. Together, the top ten hold around 9.5% of the sample. Sequencing was carried out using memory (CD45RO+) T cells sorted from blood. The sample's cell subset or site label, decoded: CD45RO+ enriched T cells. The receptor source for this set is a woman younger than 30 in good health.

The rearrangement joins TRBV6-5 to TRBJ1-5; D remains ambiguous. The CDR3 has 14 amino acids. Germline-derived CDR1 and CDR2 are MNHEY and SVGAGI. V shed 2 bases and J shed 4 bases, with 9 bases lying between them. The CDR3 loop reads CASSYIGVNQPQHF. In DNA form, the CDR3 reads TGTGCCAGCAGTTACATCGGGGTTAATCAGCCCCAGCATTTT.

This clonotype was detected a few times. The gene calls are TRBV27 and TRBJ1-4, with D perhaps matching TRBD1 (5 bases). Trimming left V 5 bases short and J 0 bases short, with 13 bases between. CDR1 and CDR2 (germline): MNHEY, SMNVEV (reference sequence). CDR3 length: 16 residues. The CDR3 DNA reads as TGTGCCAGCAGTCCGTGGGGGTTCGCAACTAATGAAAAACTGTTTTTT. Translated, it gives CASSPWGFATNEKLFF.

This chain links TRBV12-3 or TRBV12-4 with TRBJ1-5, with no clear D. This CDR3 has 13 residues. V lost 1 base to trimming and J lost 10 bases, with 11 bases between them. The CDR3 nucleotides read TGTGCCAGCAGTTTAGGGGGAGGTCACCCCCAGCATTTT. Its translation is CASSLGGGHPQHF.

The sample holds a few counts of this clonotype. This chain connects TRBV7-3 to TRBJ2-3; TRBD2 matches at 9 bases. This CDR3 is built from 16 residues. The germline CDR1 and CDR2 sequences are SGHTA and FQGTGA. V lost 1 base to trimming and J lost 7 bases; unmatched junction nucleotides: 9. The CDR3 reads CASSLIGSGGFNTQYF. The DNA for the CDR3 is TGTGCCAGCAGCTTAATCGGTAGCGGGGGCTTTAATACGCAGTATTTT.

The V gene is TRBV5-1, the J gene TRBJ2-6; possible D gene TRBD2, 6 bases. CDR3 length: 14 residues. Germline V gives CDR1 SGHRS, CDR2 YFSETQ. Trimming took off 4 bases at V and 4 bases at J, with 9 bases between the two ends. The CDR3 spells CASSPAGGANVLTF. In nucleotides, the CDR3 is TGCGCCAGCAGCCCCGCGGGAGGGGCCAACGTCCTGACTTTC.

The gene calls are TRBV7-3 and TRBJ2-3; 13 positions agree with TRBD2. The germline V gene encodes CDR1 SGHTA and CDR2 FQGTGA. There are 20 residues in the CDR3. V trimming: 3 bases; J trimming: 2 bases; junction bases outside the gene matches: 14. The CDR3 DNA sequence: TGTGCCAGCAGCTTTGAGGGGTATACTAGCGGGGGGGCGGCCACAGATACGCAGTATTTT. It yields the protein CASSFEGYTSGGAATDTQYF.

This clonotype was seen more than once but under ten times. CDR3 bases: TGTGCCAGTAACTTAATGGGTACCGCCATATATTTT. Translating it yields CASNLMGTAIYF. The chain employs TRBV19 and TRBJ1-3; D remains unclear. CDR1 and CDR2 from the germline V gene are LNHDA and SQIVND (reference sequence). The length of the CDR3 is 12 residues. V was shortened by 7 bases and J by 11 bases, with 15 bases between the two germline ends. The complete variable domain, with remaining parts taken from reference TRBV19 and TRBJ1-3, reads DGGITQSPKYLFRKEGQNVTLSCEQNLNHDAMYWYRQDPGQGLRLIYYSQIVNDFQKGDIAEGYSVSREKKESFPLTVTSAQKNPTAFYLCASNLMGTAIYFGEGSWLTVV.

The chain links TRBV6-2 or TRBV6-3 to TRBJ2-7; TRBD1 is a possible D gene (6 bases). CDR1 and CDR2 (germline): MNHEY, SVGEGT. The CDR3 consists of 16 residues. Trimming stripped 6 bases from V and 3 bases from J, with 21 bases between. The CDR3 DNA sequence: TGTGCCAGCAGCCAATCACCGGACAGCCGTCTCTACGAGCAGTACTTC. It codes for CASSQSPDSRLYEQYF.

The CDR3 sequence: CASSLERDTEAFF. The DNA for the CDR3 is TGTGCCAGCAGCTTGGAGCGGGACACTGAAGCTTTCTTT. This chain uses TRBV5-5 with TRBJ1-1; D is unresolved. Between the trimmed V and J ends, which lost 0 bases and 3 bases, there was a span of 6 bases. The CDR3 is 13 residues long. CDR1 is SGHKS, CDR2 YYEKEE, per germline (reference sequence).

Only a few counts were recorded for this clonotype. The chain uses TRBV28 and TRBJ2-3; 8 nucleotides align to TRBD2. The germline V gene encodes CDR1 MDHEN and CDR2 SYDVKM. V was pared by 4 bases and J by 4 bases, with 13 bases of the junction left unmatched. The length of the CDR3 is 17 residues. The CDR3 region is CASSSLLVGRVPDTQYF. The CDR3 nucleotides read TGTGCCAGCAGTTCCCTCCTGGTCGGGAGGGTCCCAGATACGCAGTATTTT.

The chain carries TRBV15 and TRBJ2-7, with 8 bases lining up with TRBD1. The V gene end was trimmed by 4 bases and the J gene end by 1 base; junction bases not matched to a gene: 3. CDR3 size: 14 residues. CDR1 and CDR2 (germline): LNHNV, YYDKDF (reference sequence). As DNA, the CDR3 is TGTGCCACCAGCACCGGGACAGGATCCTACGAGCAGTACTTC. This translates into CATSTGTGSYEQYF.

This clonotype showed up many times. This chain uses TRBV12-3 or TRBV12-4 with TRBJ1-3; D possibly corresponds to TRBD1 (6 bases). The CDR3 consists of 14 residues. The V gene lost 6 bases and the J gene lost 4 bases, with 13 bases spanning the gap. In DNA form, the CDR3 reads TGTGCCAGCAGCACCACAGGGACCGGAAACACCATATATTTT. Translated: CASSTTGTGNTIYF.

This clonotype has at least ten counts. This chain joins TRBV5-8 and TRBJ2-1; D possibly uses TRBD1 or TRBD2 (6 bases each). Germline V gene lookup returns CDR1 SGHTS and CDR2 YDEGEE. V lost 8 bases to trimming and J lost 4 bases, with 22 bases between them. This CDR3 spans 16 amino acids. Here the CDR3 DNA reads TGTGCCAGTGTGGAGGGGGGATACGGGGATTACAATGAGCAGTTCTTC. It is translated as CASVEGGYGDYNEQFF. Looking up the rest from reference TRBV5-8 and TRBJ2-1 gives the full variable domain: EAGVTQSPTHLIKTRGQQATLRCSPISGHTSVYWYQQALGLGLQFLLWYDEGEERNRGNFPPRFSGRQFPNYSSELNVNALELEDSALYLCASVEGGYGDYNEQFFGPGTRLTVL.

V gene TRBV20-1 combines with J gene TRBJ2-1, with TRBD2 identical over 13 bases. Germline V gene sequence: CDR1 DFQATT, CDR2 SNEGSKA (reference sequence). The CDR3 is 17 residues long. Losses at the gene ends were 3 bases for V and 5 bases for J; bases not matched to a gene: 10. CDR3: CSASEGTSGVGDNEQFF. In nucleotides, the CDR3 is TGCAGTGCTAGTGAGGGGACTAGCGGGGTGGGTGACAATGAGCAGTTCTTC.

The gene calls are TRBV29-1 and TRBJ2-2; 7 nucleotides line up with TRBD2. With V trimmed by 7 bases and J by 1 base, 6 bases remained unmatched. This CDR3 is built from 14 residues. Germline V lookup: CDR1 SQVTM, CDR2 ANQGSEA. The DNA for the CDR3 is TGCAGCGCCCGTCTAGCGGAGAACACCGGGGAGCTGTTTTTT. Translation gives CSARLAENTGELFF.

This clonotype was counted between two and nine times. V gene TRBV6-1 combines with J gene TRBJ1-5, with D unclear. This CDR3 has 12 residues. V gave up 3 bases and J gave up 7 bases, with 7 bases separating them. Germline V gives CDR1 MNHNS, CDR2 SASEGT. The CDR3 here is CASSESGQPQHF. CDR3 in DNA: TGTGCCAGCAGTGAGTCGGGACAGCCCCAGCATTTT.

This sequence joins TRBV29-1 and TRBJ1-1, with TRBD1 matching over 9 bases. The CDR3 spans 13 residues. V was clipped by 4 bases and J by 6 bases; unmatched bases: 6. The germline V gene encodes CDR1 SQVTM and CDR2 ANQGSEA. CDR3 coding DNA: TGCAGCGTTGGCCGGGACAGGGCGTCTGAAGCTTTCTTT. The encoded protein is CSVGRDRASEAFF.

This sequence joins TRBV6-6 and TRBJ2-5, with D perhaps TRBD2 (7 bases). The CDR3 is 13 amino acids. Germline V CDR1 and CDR2: MNHNY, SVGAGI (reference sequence). Deletions cut 6 bases from V and 5 bases from J, with 13 bases between. CDR3 region: CASRGGGSETQYF. Here the CDR3 DNA reads TGTGCCAGCAGAGGGGGGGGGAGCGAGACCCAGTACTTC.

Only a few counts were recorded for this clonotype. This chain joins TRBV20-1 and TRBJ1-2; no firm D call. Germline loops: CDR1 DFQATT, CDR2 SNEGSKA (reference sequence). The CDR3 consists of 13 residues. V lost 2 bases and J lost 4, with 11 bases in between. The CDR3 loop is CSARHKESYGYTF. The CDR3 nucleotides are TGCAGTGCTAGACACAAAGAAAGCTATGGCTACACCTTC.

This clonotype was seen a few times. The genes are TRBV18 and TRBJ1-1, with 9 bases identical to TRBD1. Per the germline V gene, CDR1 is KGHSH and CDR2 is LQKENI. CDR3 length: 14 amino acids. V lost 2 bases to trimming and J lost 4 bases; unmatched junction nucleotides: 2. CDR3 nucleotides: TGTGCCAGCTCACCAGGGACAGGGTTCACTGAAGCTTTCTTT. Encoded protein: CASSPGTGFTEAFF.

This clonotype was seen more than once but under ten times. The gene calls are TRBV6-1 and TRBJ2-7; D unclear. CDR3 length: 14 amino acids. The V end lost 8 bases, the J end lost 0 bases, and 14 bases lay between the germline ends. Germline loops: CDR1 MNHNS, CDR2 SASEGT. CDR3 sequence reads: CASSALGGSYEQYF. CDR3 nucleotides: TGTGCCAGCTCGGCCCTGGGCGGCTCCTACGAGCAGTACTTC.

The chain combines TRBV20-1 with TRBJ2-7; the D gene is possibly TRBD2 (5 bases). This CDR3 has 16 amino acids. Trimming shortened V by 0 bases and J by 0 bases, and 15 bases separated the two germline ends. The germline V gene encodes CDR1 DFQATT and CDR2 SNEGSKA (reference sequence). The CDR3 sequence is CSARDRGPKSSYEQYF. The CDR3 nucleotides are TGCAGTGCTAGAGATCGGGGTCCGAAAAGCTCCTACGAGCAGTACTTC.

This clonotype was seen at least ten times. The chain joins TRBV7-8 to TRBJ2-1, with D perhaps TRBD2 (7 bases). CDR3 length: 16 amino acids. Germline V CDR1 and CDR2: SGHVS, FQNEAQ. The V gene lost 2 bases and the J gene lost 8 bases, with 19 bases spanning the gap. The CDR3 reads CASSLRGGISGDEQFF. CDR3 coding DNA: TGTGCCAGCAGCTTAAGGGGGGGCATTTCGGGGGATGAGCAGTTCTTC.

The V and J genes are TRBV14 and TRBJ2-1; D not resolved. The CDR3 length is 12 residues. The germline CDR1 and CDR2 sequences are SGHDN and FVKESK. V was trimmed by 2 bases and J by 7 bases, leaving 6 bases between them. The CDR3 DNA follows: TGTGCCAGCAGCCAAATCCGGAATGAGCAGTTCTTC. Its translation is CASSQIRNEQFF.

The chain employs TRBV15 and TRBJ2-7, with D possibly being TRBD2 (6 bases). CDR1 LNHNV and CDR2 YYDKDF come from the germline V gene (reference sequence). V was cut by 0 bases and J by 4 bases, with 25 bases left in between. This CDR3 is 19 amino acids long. Written as DNA, the CDR3 is TGTGCCACCAGCAGAGATCTAACCCTCGGGGAGGCGGGAAAGTACGAGCAGTACTTC. It is translated as CATSRDLTLGEAGKYEQYF.

The V and J genes are TRBV6-5 and TRBJ1-1, with no clear D. Trimming pared 3 bases from V and 9 bases from J, leaving 14 bases between. There are 13 residues in the CDR3. Germline V lookup: CDR1 MNHEY, CDR2 SVGAGI. The CDR3 is CASSYKRNLQAFF. The CDR3 coding sequence is TGTGCCAGCAGTTATAAACGAAACCTACAAGCTTTCTTT.

About this clonotype itself: Since a much larger clone is just one base distant, this may be a read error. V usage is TRBV20-1 and J usage is TRBJ1-1; D remains ambiguous. There are 14 residues in the CDR3. CDR1 DFQATT and CDR2 SNEGSKA come from the germline V gene (reference sequence). The V end lost 2 bases, the J end lost 6 bases, and 16 bases lay between the germline ends. The DNA of the CDR3 is TGCAGTGCTAGACAGCGTGTAGATGATGCTGAAGCTTTCTTT. The encoded protein is CSARQRVDDAEAFF.

The chain combines TRBV6-4 with TRBJ1-6; the D is unclear. Trimming stripped 3 bases from V and 7 bases from J, with 13 bases between. Germline CDR1 MRHNA, CDR2 SNTAGT. This CDR3 has 15 amino acids. CDR3 loop: CASSESVQANSPLHF. CDR3 DNA: TGTGCCAGCAGTGAGTCGGTTCAGGCAAATTCACCCCTCCACTTT.

The chain combines TRBV20-1 with TRBJ1-1, with D hard to call. The V end was cut by 0 bases, the J end by 0 bases, with 5 bases between. CDR1 is DFQATT, CDR2 SNEGSKA, per germline (reference sequence). CDR3 size: 13 residues. CDR3 in DNA: TGCAGTGCTAGAGATCCCGTGAACACTGAAGCTTTCTTT. This gives the protein CSARDPVNTEAFF.

The CDR3 DNA follows: TGTGCCAGCAGCCGTACAGGGGACGGGGCCAACGTCCTGACTTTC. Amino acids: CASSRTGDGANVLTF. This chain connects TRBV7-2 to TRBJ2-6, with 7 nucleotides matching TRBD1. Germline CDR1 reads SGHTA; CDR2 reads FQGNSA. This CDR3 has 15 residues. The junction had 5 bases not matched to a gene; V was cut back by 5 bases and J by 4 bases.